The rows below give T cell receptor beta chains drawn from one sample of a study of T cells in Graves' hyperthyroidism and ophthalmopathy. MiXCR, run by TCRdb on the multiplex PCR reads, gives a single entry per CDR3 protein. The top ten clones hold roughly 24% of a sample with 300,000 to 400,000 distinct CDR3 sequences, roughly 13% of them seen once. The sequenced sample consisted of blood. These receptors were obtained from a woman in her thirties with Graves' hyperthyroidism. The CDR3 runs from the conserved cysteine through the conserved F or W. A D gene is named only where the DNA matches it firmly. Size values are once, few and many counts, or a class for expanded clones, and some rows have none.

J gene: TRBJ2-4
CDR3 length: 11
D gene: -
clone size: many
V gene: TRBV3-1
CDR3 protein: CASSRGDIQYF
CDR3 DNA: TGTGCCAGCAGCCGGGGAGACATTCAGTACTTC

J gene: TRBJ2-2
CDR3 length: 14
D gene: TRBD2
clone size: many
V gene: TRBV2
CDR3 protein: CACSGRDPTGELFF
CDR3 DNA: TGTGCCTGTAGCGGGAGGGACCCCACCGGGGAGCTGTTTTTT

J gene: TRBJ1-4
CDR3 length: 17
D gene: -
clone size: few
V gene: TRBV7-3
CDR3 protein: CASSSGQLVATNEKLFF
CDR3 DNA: TGTGCCAGCAGCTCCGGACAGCTAGTTGCAACTAATGAAAAACTGTTTTTT

J gene: TRBJ1-5
CDR3 length: 12
D gene: -
clone size: -
V gene: TRBV2
CDR3 protein: CASNTGDQPQHF
CDR3 DNA: TGTGCCAGCAATACTGGGGACCAGCCCCAGCATTTT

J gene: TRBJ2-3
CDR3 length: 16
D gene: -
clone size: -
V gene: TRBV24-1
CDR3 protein: CATSDLKFAGTDTQYF
CDR3 DNA: TGTGCCACCAGTGATTTGAAATTCGCGGGAACAGATACGCAGTATTTT

J gene: TRBJ2-7
CDR3 length: 16
D gene: TRBD2
clone size: many
V gene: TRBV9
CDR3 protein: CASSVKGLADSYEQYF
CDR3 DNA: TGTGCCAGCAGCGTAAAGGGACTAGCGGACTCCTACGAGCAGTACTTC

J gene: TRBJ1-1
CDR3 length: 15
D gene: -
clone size: many
V gene: TRBV7-9
CDR3 protein: CASSLPGGMNTEAFF
CDR3 DNA: TGTGCCAGCAGCTTACCCGGGGGAATGAACACTGAAGCTTTCTTT

J gene: TRBJ2-3
CDR3 length: 15
D gene: -
clone size: many
V gene: TRBV27
CDR3 protein: CASHRDQRATDTQYF
CDR3 DNA: TGTGCCAGCCACCGCGATCAGCGGGCCACAGATACGCAGTATTTT

J gene: TRBJ1-2
CDR3 length: 12
D gene: -
clone size: few
V gene: TRBV30
CDR3 protein: CAWSDGDYGYTF
CDR3 DNA: TGTGCCTGGAGTGATGGAGACTATGGCTACACCTTC

J gene: TRBJ1-1
CDR3 length: 16
D gene: TRBD1
clone size: few
V gene: TRBV5-1
CDR3 protein: CASSLERGQGDTEAFF
CDR3 DNA: TGCGCCAGCAGCTTGGAAAGGGGACAGGGGGATACTGAAGCTTTCTTT

J gene: TRBJ1-2
CDR3 length: 14
D gene: -
clone size: few
V gene: TRBV20-1
CDR3 protein: CSARNPGGGDGYTF
CDR3 DNA: TGCAGTGCTAGGAACCCCGGGGGAGGGGATGGCTACACCTTC

J gene: TRBJ1-5
CDR3 length: 17
D gene: -
clone size: many
V gene: TRBV2
CDR3 protein: CASSEDGLWGSNQPQHF
CDR3 DNA: TGTGCCAGCAGTGAGGACGGATTGTGGGGTAGCAATCAGCCCCAGCATTTT

J gene: TRBJ2-7
CDR3 length: 15
D gene: -
clone size: -
V gene: TRBV30
CDR3 protein: CAWSFATGKYGEQYF
CDR3 DNA: TGTGCCTGGAGTTTTGCGACGGGGAAATATGGCGAGCAGTACTTC

J gene: TRBJ2-4
CDR3 length: 17
D gene: -
clone size: few
V gene: TRBV2
CDR3 protein: CASGIDSLWTAKNIQYF
CDR3 DNA: TGTGCCAGCGGAATTGACAGCCTCTGGACGGCCAAAAACATTCAGTACTTC

J gene: TRBJ2-2
CDR3 length: 14
D gene: TRBD1
clone size: many
V gene: TRBV24-1
CDR3 protein: CASQRGQGDGELFF
CDR3 DNA: TGTGCCTCTCAGAGGGGACAGGGGGATGGGGAGCTGTTTTTT

J gene: TRBJ2-5
CDR3 length: 11
D gene: -
clone size: -
V gene: TRBV2
CDR3 protein: CATTDQETQYF
CDR3 DNA: TGTGCCACCACGGACCAAGAGACCCAGTACTTC

J gene: TRBJ2-3
CDR3 length: 13
D gene: -
clone size: -
V gene: TRBV9
CDR3 protein: CASSVRDEDTQYF
CDR3 DNA: TGTGCCAGCAGCGTAAGGGATGAAGATACGCAGTATTTT

J gene: TRBJ1-2
CDR3 length: 14
D gene: -
clone size: many
V gene: TRBV28
CDR3 protein: CASSLSTQGYGYTF
CDR3 DNA: TGTGCCAGCAGTCTCTCGACCCAGGGCTATGGCTACACCTTC

J gene: TRBJ2-7
CDR3 length: 16
D gene: -
clone size: few
V gene: TRBV20-1
CDR3 protein: CSARDLGGGSAYEQYF
CDR3 DNA: TGCAGTGCTAGAGATTTGGGAGGGGGATCAGCCTACGAGCAGTACTTC

J gene: TRBJ2-7
CDR3 length: 14
D gene: -
clone size: many
V gene: TRBV7-2
CDR3 protein: CASSLGGPPGEQYF
CDR3 DNA: TGTGCCAGCAGCTTAGGTGGGCCCCCTGGGGAGCAGTACTTC

J gene: TRBJ2-3
CDR3 length: 15
D gene: -
clone size: many
V gene: TRBV5-8
CDR3 protein: CASSPLKTRADTQYF
CDR3 DNA: TGTGCCAGCAGCCCACTCAAGACTAGGGCAGATACGCAGTATTTT

J gene: TRBJ2-7
CDR3 length: 13
D gene: TRBD1
clone size: many
V gene: TRBV15
CDR3 protein: CATSRYGQGEQYF
CDR3 DNA: TGTGCCACCAGCAGATACGGACAGGGGGAGCAGTACTTC

J gene: TRBJ1-1
CDR3 length: 12
D gene: TRBD1
clone size: -
V gene: TRBV10-3
CDR3 protein: CATTAGTENAFF
CDR3 DNA: TGTGCCACCACCGCCGGGACAGAGAATGCTTTCTTT

J gene: TRBJ2-5
CDR3 length: 17
D gene: TRBD1
clone size: many
V gene: TRBV28
CDR3 protein: CASSLRGSGDREATQYF
CDR3 DNA: TGTGCCAGCAGTTTGAGGGGAAGCGGGGACAGGGAGGCCACCCAGTACTTC

J gene: TRBJ2-1
CDR3 length: 16
D gene: -
clone size: -
V gene: TRBV7-9
CDR3 protein: CASSSGDSITYNEQFF
CDR3 DNA: TGTGCCAGCAGCTCGGGGGACAGCATAACCTACAATGAGCAGTTCTTC

J gene: TRBJ2-7
CDR3 length: 13
D gene: -
clone size: many
V gene: TRBV20-1
CDR3 protein: CSAWAGTPYEQYF
CDR3 DNA: TGCAGTGCTTGGGCCGGGACTCCCTACGAGCAGTACTTC

J gene: TRBJ2-4
CDR3 length: 16
D gene: -
clone size: few
V gene: TRBV6-5
CDR3 protein: CASSYSPSWAKNIQYF
CDR3 DNA: TGTGCCAGCAGTTACTCCCCTAGCTGGGCCAAAAACATTCAGTACTTC

J gene: TRBJ2-1
CDR3 length: 12
D gene: -
clone size: -
V gene: TRBV10-3
CDR3 protein: CAISEAGNEQFF
CDR3 DNA: TGTGCCATCAGTGAGGCAGGCAATGAGCAGTTCTTC

J gene: TRBJ1-5
CDR3 length: 13
D gene: -
clone size: -
V gene: TRBV19
CDR3 protein: CASRTAQNQPQHF
CDR3 DNA: TGTGCCAGTAGAACGGCCCAGAATCAGCCCCAGCATTTT

J gene: TRBJ2-3
CDR3 length: 15
D gene: -
clone size: few
V gene: TRBV28
CDR3 protein: CASSQTRLVTDTQYF
CDR3 DNA: TGTGCCAGCAGCCAGACAAGGCTCGTAACAGATACGCAGTATTTT

J gene: TRBJ1-1
CDR3 length: 13
D gene: -
clone size: few
V gene: TRBV4-1
CDR3 protein: CASSQEWFPEAFF
CDR3 DNA: TGCGCCAGCAGCCAAGAGTGGTTTCCTGAAGCTTTCTTT

J gene: TRBJ2-1
CDR3 length: 14
D gene: -
clone size: few
V gene: TRBV6-2/TRBV6-3
CDR3 protein: CASSYSGRDNEQFF
CDR3 DNA: TGTGCCAGCAGTTACTCTGGACGAGACAATGAGCAGTTCTTC

J gene: TRBJ2-5
CDR3 length: 14
D gene: TRBD2
clone size: -
V gene: TRBV20-1
CDR3 protein: CSARGTSGTWTQYF
CDR3 DNA: TGCAGTGCTAGGGGGACTAGCGGGACTTGGACCCAGTACTTC

J gene: TRBJ2-5
CDR3 length: 14
D gene: -
clone size: many
V gene: TRBV11-2
CDR3 protein: CASSAYRNQETQYF
CDR3 DNA: TGTGCCAGCAGCGCGTACAGAAACCAAGAGACCCAGTACTTC

J gene: TRBJ1-2
CDR3 length: 13
D gene: -
clone size: many
V gene: TRBV10-3
CDR3 protein: CAISESTGAGYTF
CDR3 DNA: TGTGCCATCAGTGAGAGTACTGGGGCTGGCTACACCTTC

J gene: TRBJ1-2
CDR3 length: 13
D gene: -
clone size: few
V gene: TRBV27
CDR3 protein: CASSFSQYYGYTF
CDR3 DNA: TGTGCCAGCTCTTTCAGTCAGTACTATGGCTACACCTTC

J gene: TRBJ1-5
CDR3 length: 14
D gene: -
clone size: -
V gene: TRBV18
CDR3 protein: CASSPGITNQPQHF
CDR3 DNA: TGTGCCAGCTCACCCGGGATTACAAATCAGCCCCAGCATTTT